These 18 T cell receptor beta chains originate from one sample sequenced in a study of blood T cell repertoires in COVID-19. Produced via immunoSEQ multiplex PCR; TCRdb's table is partial and in-frame only. Of roughly 200,000 clones listed, 80% to 85% are singletons. The specimen was PBMCs or T cells enriched from blood (not recorded which). Every receptor here comes from a woman younger than 45 who had been exposed to COVID-19.

The rearrangement joins TRBV10-1 to TRBJ1-1, with 9 bases that match TRBD1. The ends lost 4 bases at V and 4 bases at J; junction bases unmatched: 4. Germline V gene data show CDR1 as WNHNN and CDR2 as SYGVQD (reference sequence). The CDR3 loop spans 14 amino acids. CDR3: CASSVGTGLTEAFF. The CDR3 DNA sequence: TGCGCCAGCAGTGTGGGGACAGGGCTCACTGAAGCTTTCTTT.

Details on this clone: Its ends do not fully match the called genes, so a read error is possible. V and J are TRBV12-3 or TRBV12-4 and TRBJ1-1; no clear D. The CDR3 has 13 amino acids. As DNA, the CDR3 is TGTGCCAGCAGTTGGTCGGCGAACAGTGAAGCTTTCTTT. This encodes CASSWSANSEAFF.

The chain employs TRBV7-9 and TRBJ2-3; D not resolved. V lost 1 base, J lost 3 bases, and 11 bases lay in between. Germline values: CDR1 SEHNR, CDR2 FQNEAQ (reference sequence). This CDR3 contains 15 residues. In DNA form, the CDR3 reads TGTGCCAGCAGCTTAGATGGTCTTGAGACAGATACGCAGTATTTT. This gives the protein CASSLDGLETDTQYF.

The V and J genes are TRBV5-6 and TRBJ1-6; D ambiguous. Trimming shortened V by 4 bases and J by 9 bases, and 20 bases separated the two germline ends. CDR3 length: 16 residues. From germline, CDR1 is SGHDT and CDR2 YYEEEE. The CDR3 spells CASSPEAGHRGSPLHF. CDR3 coding DNA: TGTGCCAGCAGCCCAGAGGCCGGTCACCGGGGTTCACCCCTCCACTTT.

The V call is TRBV7-9, the J call TRBJ1-4, with no clear D. Germline V gene lookup returns CDR1 SEHNR and CDR2 FQNEAQ (reference sequence). Deletions cut 1 base from V and 3 bases from J, with 9 bases between. There are 15 residues in the CDR3. CDR3 nucleotide sequence: TGTGCCAGCAGCTTAGGGGCGGGGTCTAATGAAAAACTGTTTTTT. Encoded protein: CASSLGAGSNEKLFF.

V gene TRBV6-6 combines with J gene TRBJ1-3; 7 positions agree with TRBD1. Germline-derived CDR1 and CDR2 are MNHNY and SVGAGI (reference sequence). V dropped 2 bases and J dropped 3; count of bases not matched to a gene: 4. The CDR3 sequence is 15 residues long. The CDR3: CASSYLTGVGNTIYF. The CDR3 region has the DNA TGTGCCAGCAGTTACCTAACAGGGGTTGGAAACACCATATATTTT.

This sequence joins TRBV4-1 and TRBJ2-4; D remains unclear. This CDR3 is built from 13 residues. CDR1 is MGHRA, CDR2 YSYEKL, per germline. The V and J ends lost 1 base and 9 bases respectively, with 10 bases between them. The CDR3 DNA is TGCGCCAGCAGCCAAGCCACAGCACCCATTCAGTACTTC. Translated: CASSQATAPIQYF.

The chain uses TRBV5-1 and TRBJ2-5, with D possibly TRBD1 on 6 matching bases. The V and J ends lost 0 bases and 5 bases respectively, with 8 bases between them. The CDR3 totals 13 residues. Per germline, CDR1 SGHRS and CDR2 YFSETQ. In DNA, the CDR3 is TGCGCCAGCAGCTTGGCAGGGGCCGAGACCCAGTACTTC. The encoded protein is CASSLAGAETQYF.

This sequence joins TRBV5-1 and TRBJ1-4; possible D gene TRBD1, 6 bases. The germline gives CDR1 SGHRS, CDR2 YFSETQ. This CDR3 is built from 13 residues. Trimming pared 2 bases from V and 7 bases from J, leaving 9 bases between. CDR3 in DNA: TGCGCCAGCAGCTTCTCACAGGGTGAAAAACTGTTTTTT. Translating it yields CASSFSQGEKLFF. Full variable domain (rest looked up from reference TRBV5-1 and TRBJ1-4): KAGVTQTPRYLIKTRGQQVTLSCSPISGHRSVSWYQQTPGQGLQFLFEYFSETQRNKGNFPGRFSGRQFSNSRSEMNVSTLELGDSALYLCASSFSQGEKLFFGSGTQLSVL.

The chain has TRBV19 and TRBJ1-6; no firm D call. CDR3 length: 16 amino acids. CDR1 is LNHDA and CDR2 is SQIVND in the germline V gene (reference sequence). V was shortened by 3 bases and J by 5 bases, with 14 bases between the two germline ends. The CDR3 reads CASSIFGWRDNSPLHF. CDR3 nucleotides: TGTGCCAGTAGTATTTTTGGCTGGCGGGATAATTCACCCCTCCACTTT.

This sequence joins TRBV2 and TRBJ1-1; D is undetermined. CDR3 length: 14 residues. Trimming pared 1 base from V and 0 bases from J, leaving 6 bases between. From germline, CDR1 is SNHLY and CDR2 FYNNEI. The CDR3: CASSEGRVNTEAFF. Here the CDR3 DNA reads TGTGCCAGCAGTGAAGGGAGGGTGAACACTGAAGCTTTCTTT.

The chain recombines TRBV5-4 with TRBJ1-1; D might be TRBD1 (5 bases). There are 15 residues in the CDR3. With 3 bases removed from V and 1 base from J, the gap between germline ends came to 13 bases. The V gene's germline CDR1 is SGHNT and CDR2 YYREEE (reference sequence). CDR3 in DNA: TGTGCCAGCAGCTCCCGAGTGGGGCGGAACACTGAAGCTTTCTTT. Its protein is CASSSRVGRNTEAFF.

This rearrangement joins TRBV5-6 to TRBJ1-6; 9 bases line up with TRBD1. Unmatched junction bases numbered 4, after V lost 4 bases and J lost 2 bases. CDR1 and CDR2 from the germline V gene are SGHDT and YYEEEE. The CDR3 spans 16 residues. In DNA, the CDR3 is TGTGCCAGCAGCCCCGGGACAGGGACCTATAATTCACCCCTCCACTTT. Translating gives CASSPGTGTYNSPLHF. Together with reference TRBV5-6 and TRBJ1-6, the CDR3 gives the full variable domain: DAGVTQSPTHLIKTRGQQVTLRCSPKSGHDTVSWYQQALGQGPQFIFQYYEEEERQRGNFPDRFSGHQFPNYSSELNVNALLLGDSALYLCASSPGTGTYNSPLHFGNGTRLTVT.

J is TRBJ1-2 and V is TRBV19; the D is unclear. This CDR3 region has 17 residues. Germline V gene lookup returns CDR1 LNHDA and CDR2 SQIVND (reference sequence). V was trimmed by 5 bases and J by 0 bases, leaving 19 bases between them. This CDR3 reads CASSQLLGRLANYGYTF. As DNA, the CDR3 is TGTGCCAGTAGTCAACTACTCGGGAGGCTAGCTAACTATGGCTACACCTTC.

The CDR3 loop reads CASSPSPGDTNGYTF. CDR3 nucleotide sequence: TGTGCCAGCTCACCATCCCCAGGGGATACAAATGGCTACACCTTC. This chain joins TRBV18 and TRBJ1-2; D is perhaps TRBD1 (6 bases). V lost 2 bases and J lost 6, with 16 bases in between. This CDR3 has 15 residues. Looked up from germline, CDR1 is KGHSH and CDR2 is LQKENI.

Concerning this clone itself: Relative to the germline gene, one junction end is altered; a read error may explain this. V gene TRBV7-2 combines with J gene TRBJ2-3, with 7 bases fitting TRBD2. Germline loops: CDR1 SGHTA, CDR2 FQGNSA. CDR3 length: 15 residues. The CDR3 is CASSVAGDSTDTQYF. CDR3 DNA sequence: TGTGCCAGCAGCGTAGCGGGCGATAGCACAGATACGCAGTATTTT.

The chain links TRBV7-9 to TRBJ2-7; tentatively, D is TRBD2 (5 bases). The CDR3 covers 14 residues. V was pared by 4 bases and J by 0 bases, with 10 bases between. CDR1 and CDR2 from the germline V gene are SEHNR and FQNEAQ (reference sequence). The CDR3 spells CASSSGMSSYEQYF. CDR3 DNA sequence: TGTGCCAGCAGCTCGGGGATGAGCTCCTACGAGCAGTACTTC.

This chain connects TRBV5-4 to TRBJ2-2; D possibly corresponds to TRBD2 (7 bases). Germline-derived CDR1 and CDR2 are SGHNT and YYREEE (reference sequence). This CDR3 is built from 16 residues. Between the trimmed V and J ends, which lost 0 bases and 4 bases, there was a span of 13 bases. The CDR3 DNA follows: TGTGCCAGCAGCTTGGTAGGGGGGGACCTCACCGGGGAGCTGTTTTTT. Translation gives CASSLVGGDLTGELFF.